These T cell receptor beta chains were read from a single sample in a study of blood T cell repertoires in COVID-19. TCRdb keeps only in-frame clones here, not all; method: immunoSEQ multiplex PCR. The sample has 45,000 to 65,000 clones; approximately 80% are singletons. Sequenced sample: peripheral blood. The receptors come from a man aged 65-85 years with active or convalescent COVID-19. Each CDR3 is given without its conserved first and last residue. A D gene is named only where the DNA matches it firmly.

>TRBV6-5|TRBJ2-3|-
ASSFSESTDTQY
>TRBV4-2|TRBJ2-7|-
ASSQDQQYEQY
>TRBV7-2|TRBJ1-2|TRBD1
ASSLLGQFYGYT
>TRBV28|TRBJ2-1|-
ASSRYNEQF
>TRBV23-1|TRBJ2-7|-
ASSQSARWSYEQY
>TRBV5-1|TRBJ1-4|TRBD1
ASSLEGRGEKLF
>TRBV27|TRBJ2-5|-
ASGSREFQETQY
>TRBV24-1|TRBJ1-2|-
ATSDLGQSYGYT
>TRBV5-1|TRBJ2-1|TRBD2
ASRASGDGASYNEQF
>TRBV6-1|TRBJ1-4|TRBD1
ASSEVGGQRGKKKLF
>TRBV2|TRBJ2-1|-
ASSERRVVSYNEQF
>TRBV27|TRBJ1-4|-
ASSPYLGGGKLF
>TRBV24-1|TRBJ1-5|TRBD1
ATSETGQGYNQPQH
>TRBV28|TRBJ1-2|TRBD1
ASSLPAGGPYGYT
>TRBV30|TRBJ1-5|TRBD1
AWSWGQGIDQPQH
>TRBV5-1|TRBJ2-1|TRBD2
ASSSGEREMNEQF
>TRBV9|TRBJ2-3|TRBD2
ASSVVPSGDTQY
>TRBV29-1|TRBJ1-2|-
SVYLGASYGYT
>TRBV6-5|TRBJ1-2|-
ASSPPGTLKGYT
>TRBV29-1|TRBJ2-2|TRBD2
SVDGGSRTGELF
>TRBV9|TRBJ1-3|-
ASSAVPTTSGNTIY
>TRBV19|TRBJ1-4|-
ASSGGTETNEKLF
>TRBV18|TRBJ2-1|TRBD2
ASSPLGLAGDNEQF
>TRBV14|TRBJ1-1|-
ASSQGQGGTEAF
>TRBV11-3|TRBJ2-1|-
ASIRVEGHNEQF
>TRBV6-5|TRBJ1-1|-
ASTQNMNTEAF
>TRBV27|TRBJ1-1|-
ASSSTLMNTEAF
>TRBV24-1|TRBJ2-5|-
ATSERQVAETQY
>TRBV12-3/TRBV12-4|TRBJ1-6|-
ASSLNYNSPLH
>TRBV6-5|TRBJ1-2|TRBD1
ASTKGTGGYT
>TRBV7-9|TRBJ1-5|-
ASSFSGQPQH
>TRBV24-1|TRBJ1-1|-
ATSPTGGGGKTEAF
>TRBV4-3|TRBJ2-1|-
ASSQDAESNEQF
>TRBV7-2|TRBJ1-5|TRBD1
ASSLEGQGRRWNQPQH
>TRBV5-1|TRBJ2-7|TRBD1
ASSLEEGAGHEQY
>TRBV15|TRBJ2-5|-
ATSRGHGDQY
>TRBV6-1|TRBJ2-6|TRBD1
ASSAGPGQDYSGANVLT
>TRBV28|TRBJ2-1|TRBD2
ASSDSGGALDEQF
>TRBV19|TRBJ2-7|-
ATQPTGGLYEQY
>TRBV7-2|TRBJ2-3|-
ASSLDRGNTDTQY
>TRBV5-1|TRBJ1-4|-
ASSLAGTAKLF
>TRBV5-1|TRBJ1-1|-
ASSLATADTEAF
>TRBV5-1|TRBJ1-1|-
ASSSGERTEAF
>TRBV29-1|TRBJ2-3|TRBD2
SVTGTSGGLDTQY
>TRBV29-1|TRBJ1-1|-
SVAGGGARTEAF
>TRBV7-9|TRBJ1-1|-
ASSLDRANTEAF
>TRBV11-2|TRBJ1-1|-
ASSSNPSPGGAF
>TRBV12-3/TRBV12-4|TRBJ1-1|-
ASSYDKNTEAF
>TRBV5-1|TRBJ1-2|-
ASSQTRTQRPPNYGYT
>TRBV19|TRBJ1-1|-
ASSIARGSTEAF
>TRBV5-1|TRBJ1-2|-
ASSPQSQGRNYGYT
>TRBV7-2|TRBJ2-1|-
ASSPWSTRALSNEQF
>TRBV24-1|TRBJ2-3|TRBD2
ATSDRGLAGGPDTQY
>TRBV27|TRBJ2-6|-
ASSDYSSGANVLT
>TRBV19|TRBJ1-2|-
ASSIDHQGTYGYT
>TRBV28|TRBJ1-1|-
ASSLFGRTEAF
>TRBV7-9|TRBJ2-5|TRBD2
ASSPSLSGRRGTQY